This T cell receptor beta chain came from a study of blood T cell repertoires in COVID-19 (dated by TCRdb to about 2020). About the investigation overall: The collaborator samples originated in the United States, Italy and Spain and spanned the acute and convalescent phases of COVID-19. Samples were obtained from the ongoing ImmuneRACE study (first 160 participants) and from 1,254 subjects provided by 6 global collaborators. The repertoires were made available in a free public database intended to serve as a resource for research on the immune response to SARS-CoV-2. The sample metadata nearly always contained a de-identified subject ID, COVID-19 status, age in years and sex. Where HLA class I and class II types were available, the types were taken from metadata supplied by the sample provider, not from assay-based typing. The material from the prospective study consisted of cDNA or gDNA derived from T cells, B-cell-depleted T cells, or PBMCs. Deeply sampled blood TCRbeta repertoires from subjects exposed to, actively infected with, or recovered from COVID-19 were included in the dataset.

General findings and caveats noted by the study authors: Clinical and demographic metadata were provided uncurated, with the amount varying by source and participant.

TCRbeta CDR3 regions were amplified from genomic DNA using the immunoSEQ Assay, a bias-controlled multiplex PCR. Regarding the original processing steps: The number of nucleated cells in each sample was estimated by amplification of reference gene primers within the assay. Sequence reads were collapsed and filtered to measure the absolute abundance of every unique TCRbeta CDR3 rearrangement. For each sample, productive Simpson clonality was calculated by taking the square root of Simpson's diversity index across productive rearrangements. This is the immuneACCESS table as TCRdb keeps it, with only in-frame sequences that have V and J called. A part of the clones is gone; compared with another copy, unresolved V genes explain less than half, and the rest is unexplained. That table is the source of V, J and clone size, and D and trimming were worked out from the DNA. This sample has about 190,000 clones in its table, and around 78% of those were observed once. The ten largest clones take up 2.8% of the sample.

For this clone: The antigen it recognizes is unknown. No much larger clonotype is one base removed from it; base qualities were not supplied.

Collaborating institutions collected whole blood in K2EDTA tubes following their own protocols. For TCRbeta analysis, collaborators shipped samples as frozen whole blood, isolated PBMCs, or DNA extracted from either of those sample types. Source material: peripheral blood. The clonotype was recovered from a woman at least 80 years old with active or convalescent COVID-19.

The DNA sequence is as follows: TGCGCCAGCAGCTTCGGGGGTGGGGAAAAACTGTTTTTT. It codes for CASSFGGGEKLFF. The V gene is TRBV5-1 and the J gene is TRBJ1-4; the D gene is possibly TRBD1, with 5 bases matching. V was cut back by 2 bases and J by 8 bases, leaving a gap of 10 bases between them. The CDR3 runs 13 amino acids, cysteine and phenylalanine included. The DNA shown is the 39-base CDR3, in frame from base 1. CDR1 is given as SGHRS and CDR2 as YFSETQ, both from the germline V gene.